Listed here are 29 T cell receptor beta chains from one sample, sequenced in a study of blood T cell repertoires in COVID-19. Assay: immunoSEQ multiplex PCR; the TCRdb copy retains only in-frame clones and omits some. The sample records about 430,000 clones, 88% being singletons. Material for sequencing was PBMCs or T cells enriched from blood (not recorded which). The receptors originated from a woman in her thirties with acute COVID-19.

This clone was counted a single time. The chain is built from TRBV18 and TRBJ1-6; tentative D call: TRBD1 (5 bases). The CDR3 covers 15 residues. The germline V gene has CDR1 KGHSH and CDR2 LQKENI. Trimming stripped 0 bases from V and 9 bases from J, with 12 bases between. The CDR3 DNA is TGTGCCAGCTCACCACCACAAGGGGAGGGTTCACCCCTCCACTTT. Its translation: CASSPPQGEGSPLHF.

This rearrangement joins TRBV29-1 to TRBJ1-6, with TRBD1 matching 9 bases. The germline V gene has CDR1 SQVTM and CDR2 ANQGSEA. After removal of 7 bases from V and 7 bases from J, the junction contained 5 bases not matched to a gene. CDR3 length: 13 residues. CDR3 loop: CSARDRDNSPLHF. CDR3 nucleotide sequence: TGCAGCGCCCGGGACAGGGACAATTCACCCCTCCACTTT.

CDR3 loop: CASSAGRGSTYEQYF. CDR3 in DNA: TGCGCCAGCAGCGCCGGCAGGGGTAGCACTTACGAGCAGTACTTC. V and J are TRBV5-1 and TRBJ2-7, with D perhaps matching TRBD1 (6 bases). Germline V lookup: CDR1 SGHRS, CDR2 YFSETQ. Trimming removed 4 bases from V and 4 bases from J, with 18 bases in between. This CDR3 is built from 15 residues. The complete variable domain, with remaining parts taken from reference TRBV5-1 and TRBJ2-7, reads KAGVTQTPRYLIKTRGQQVTLSCSPISGHRSVSWYQQTPGQGLQFLFEYFSETQRNKGNFPGRFSGRQFSNSRSEMNVSTLELGDSALYLCASSAGRGSTYEQYFGPGTRLTVT.

This clone was counted a single time. Other nucleotide sequences from this sample produce the same CDR3. CDR3 nucleotide sequence: TGTGCCATCTCGGGCGGGTTGAACACTGAAGCTTTCTTT. Encoded protein: CAISGGLNTEAFF. This rearrangement joins TRBV10-3 to TRBJ1-1, with D unclear. Germline assignment: CDR1 ENHRY and CDR2 SYGVKD. V shed 8 bases and J shed 0 bases, with 10 bases lying between them. This CDR3 spans 13 amino acids.

The chain employs TRBV12-3 or TRBV12-4 and TRBJ2-3; D not resolved. V lost 6 bases, J lost 4 bases, and 11 bases lay in between. The CDR3 length is 13 residues. The chain's CDR3 is CASSLTNPDTQYF. CDR3 DNA sequence: TGTGCCAGCAGCCTAACCAACCCAGATACGCAGTATTTT.

The V call is TRBV2, the J call TRBJ2-3; the match to TRBD2 covers 8 bases. Losses at the gene ends were 1 base for V and 0 bases for J; bases not matched to a gene: 3. This CDR3 is built from 16 residues. Germline V CDR1 and CDR2: SNHLY, FYNNEI. CDR3 region: CASSEGRGASTDTQYF. CDR3 bases: TGTGCCAGCAGTGAAGGGCGGGGGGCTAGCACAGATACGCAGTATTTT.

J is TRBJ1-6 and V is TRBV28; 8 bases are shared with TRBD1. The CDR3 has 15 residues. V was clipped by 9 bases and J by 4 bases; unmatched bases: 8. Looked up from germline, CDR1 is MDHEN and CDR2 is SYDVKM. As DNA, the CDR3 is TGTGCCAGTAGAGCCCGGACAGGGTATAATTCACCCCTCCACTTT. This sequence encodes CASRARTGYNSPLHF.

The chain employs TRBV5-6 and TRBJ1-1; TRBD1 agrees at 7 bases. The CDR3 totals 15 residues. Losses at the gene ends were 5 bases for V and 2 bases for J; bases not matched to a gene: 9. Germline CDR1 reads SGHDT; CDR2 reads YYEEEE. The CDR3 reads CASSYRDRSNTEAFF. The CDR3 DNA reads as TGTGCCAGCAGTTACCGGGACAGAAGTAACACTGAAGCTTTCTTT. The full variable domain, its missing parts supplied by reference TRBV5-6 and TRBJ1-1, is DAGVTQSPTHLIKTRGQQVTLRCSPKSGHDTVSWYQQALGQGPQFIFQYYEEEERQRGNFPDRFSGHQFPNYSSELNVNALLLGDSALYLCASSYRDRSNTEAFFGQGTRLTVV.

V gene TRBV20-1 combines with J gene TRBJ2-7; 10 nucleotides agree with TRBD1. The J segment lost 7 bases and the V segment lost 3 bases, leaving 9 bases of the junction unmatched. CDR1 is DFQATT, CDR2 SNEGSKA, per germline (reference sequence). This CDR3 has 14 residues. CDR3 residues: CSASLTGGLEEQYF. The CDR3 bases are TGCAGTGCTAGTTTGACAGGGGGCCTGGAGGAGCAGTACTTC.

This clone was detected only a few times. DNA for the CDR3: TGTGCCATCAGGGACAGGGAGCTCACTGAAGCTTTCTTT. Its protein product is CAIRDRELTEAFF. The chain links TRBV10-3 to TRBJ1-1, with 8 bases that match TRBD1. Germline assignment: CDR1 ENHRY and CDR2 SYGVKD. V shed 6 bases and J 4 bases; nucleotides not matched to a gene: 4. The CDR3 has 13 residues.

The chain employs TRBV6-5 and TRBJ1-6; 8 bases are shared with TRBD1. CDR3 length equals 15 residues. Trimming took 7 bases from V and 6 from J; bases not matched to a gene: 8. The germline CDR1 and CDR2 sequences are MNHEY and SVGAGI. CDR3 amino acids: CASTGSRGLNSPLHF. CDR3 coding DNA: TGTGCCAGCACTGGGAGCAGGGGGCTTAATTCACCCCTCCACTTT.

V is TRBV7-2 and J is TRBJ2-7; 7 positions agree with TRBD1. Trimming cost V 5 bases and J 2 bases; bases outside gene matches: 12. The CDR3 sequence is 16 residues long. Germline lookup yields CDR1 SGHTA and CDR2 FQGNSA. CDR3: CASSREGRGLTYEQYF. CDR3 nucleotide sequence: TGTGCCAGCAGCCGCGAGGGCAGGGGGTTAACCTACGAGCAGTACTTC.

The J gene is TRBJ2-7, the V gene TRBV6-5; 8 bases fit TRBD1. After removal of 6 bases from V and 4 bases from J, the junction contained 8 bases not matched to a gene. CDR3 length: 14 amino acids. CDR1 and CDR2 from the germline V gene are MNHEY and SVGAGI. The CDR3 nucleotides are TGTGCCAGCAGACTCGGGACAGGAAATTACGAGCAGTACTTC. It yields the protein CASRLGTGNYEQYF.

Written as DNA, the CDR3 is TGTGCCAGCAGCGACCGACAGGGACCACTAGCCAAAAACATTCAGTACTTC. It specifies CASSDRQGPLAKNIQYF. The chain couples TRBV5-6 to TRBJ2-4; 7 bases align to TRBD1. The CDR3 extends over 17 amino acids. The V gene end was trimmed by 4 bases and the J gene end by 0 bases; junction bases not matched to a gene: 10. Germline V gene sequence: CDR1 SGHDT, CDR2 YYEEEE.

The chain employs TRBV11-2 and TRBJ2-1; TRBD2 matches at 8 bases. The CDR3 has 15 residues. Germline CDR1 reads SGHAT; CDR2 reads FQNNGV. V lost 1 base, J lost 7 bases, and 6 bases stayed unmatched. The DNA for the CDR3 is TGTGCCAGCAGCTTAGGGGCGGGGGGCGCAAATGAGCAGTTCTTC. Amino acids: CASSLGAGGANEQFF.

Comments on this clone: Other DNA sequences of this sample code for an identical CDR3. This chain connects TRBV7-8 to TRBJ1-6; D remains ambiguous. V was pared by 1 base and J by 6 bases, with 7 bases between. CDR3 length: 14 residues. The germline V gene has CDR1 SGHVS and CDR2 FQNEAQ. The CDR3 is CASSLGQVNSPLHF. The CDR3 DNA is TGTGCCAGCAGCTTAGGGCAGGTTAATTCACCCCTCCACTTT.

V is TRBV21-1 and J is TRBJ1-2; the tabulated D call, TRBD1, remains unverified against the DNA. TRBV21-1 is a pseudogene segment. The CDR3 loop spans 15 amino acids. The CDR3 nucleotides read TGTGCCAGCAGGGAAACCGGGACAGGGGGATATGGCTACACCTTC. This gives the protein CASRETGTGGYGYTF.

The rearrangement uses TRBV9 and TRBJ2-6; 11 nucleotides line up with TRBD1. The ends lost 0 bases at V and 3 bases at J; junction bases unmatched: 11. The CDR3 is 20 residues long. Per germline, CDR1 SGDLS and CDR2 YYNGEE. In nucleotides, the CDR3 is TGTGCCAGCAGCGTAGCCGTAAGTGGACAGGGGGCAGGTGGGGCCAACGTCCTGACTTTC. It translates to CASSVAVSGQGAGGANVLTF.

The rearrangement uses TRBV2 and TRBJ2-1; 11 positions match TRBD2. The ends lost 3 bases at V and 1 base at J; junction bases unmatched: 8. Germline lookup yields CDR1 SNHLY and CDR2 FYNNEI. The CDR3 runs 18 residues. This chain's CDR3 is CASSDPTSGGRSYNEQFF. DNA for the CDR3: TGTGCCAGCAGTGATCCCACTAGCGGGGGTCGGTCCTACAATGAGCAGTTCTTC. Full variable domain (remainder filled in from reference TRBV2 and TRBJ2-1): EPEVTQTPSHQVTQMGQEVILRCVPISNHLYFYWYRQILGQKVEFLVSFYNNEISEKSEIFDDQFSVERPDGSNFTLKIRSTKLEDSAMYFCASSDPTSGGRSYNEQFFGPGTRLTVL.

The V call is TRBV5-1, the J call TRBJ1-1, with D perhaps TRBD1 (5 bases). Per germline, CDR1 SGHRS and CDR2 YFSETQ. Trimming removed 5 bases from V and 4 bases from J, with 12 bases in between. This CDR3 contains 13 residues. CDR3 loop: CASRGGESTEAFF. CDR3 nucleotide sequence: TGCGCCAGCAGGGGAGGGGAATCCACTGAAGCTTTCTTT.

This clone was seen once. The rearrangement links TRBV7-9 to TRBJ2-6; D is unresolved. Germline V gene lookup returns CDR1 SEHNR and CDR2 FQNEAQ (reference sequence). The length of the CDR3 is 18 residues. V lost 6 bases and J lost 0, with 18 bases in between. CDR3 DNA sequence: TGTGCCAGCAGAAACCTCTACTCAAACAGCTCTGGGGCCAACGTCCTGACTTTC. It translates to CASRNLYSNSSGANVLTF.

This rearrangement joins TRBV7-2 to TRBJ1-2; TRBD1 aligns across 8 bases. V was pared by 10 bases and J by 5 bases, with 12 bases of the junction left unmatched. This CDR3 spans 14 amino acids. Looked up from germline, CDR1 is SGHTA and CDR2 is FQGNSA. CDR3 region: CATPPRTGKYGYTF. CDR3 bases: TGTGCCACCCCCCCAAGGACAGGGAAGTATGGCTACACCTTC.

Details on this clone: The sample carries other DNA sequences with the same CDR3. This chain uses TRBV9 with TRBJ1-5; 9 bases match TRBD1. CDR3 length: 15 amino acids. Germline CDR1 reads SGDLS; CDR2 reads YYNGEE. The J segment lost 4 bases and the V segment lost 3 bases, leaving 5 bases of the junction unmatched. This CDR3 reads CASSAQGAGNQPQHF. The CDR3 DNA reads TGTGCCAGCAGCGCACAGGGGGCAGGGAATCAGCCCCAGCATTTT. Filled out from reference TRBV9 and TRBJ1-5, the complete variable domain reads DSGVTQTPKHLITATGQRVTLRCSPRSGDLSVYWYQQSLDQGLQFLIQYYNGEERAKGNILERFSAQQFPDLHSELNLSSLELGDSALYFCASSAQGAGNQPQHFGDGTRLSIL.

V gene TRBV29-1 combines with J gene TRBJ1-2, with D uncertain. This CDR3 region has 12 residues. V was pared by 6 bases and J by 1 base, with 9 bases between. In germline, CDR1 is SQVTM, CDR2 ANQGSEA. The CDR3 bases are TGCAGCGTGTCACGGGGTAACTATGGCTACACCTTC. This gives the protein CSVSRGNYGYTF.

V gene TRBV7-2 combines with J gene TRBJ1-6; D unresolved. This CDR3 has 11 residues. With 5 bases removed from V and 7 bases from J, the gap between germline ends came to 3 bases. Germline CDR1 and CDR2: SGHTA and FQGNSA. The CDR3 DNA sequence: TGTGCCAGCAGCCGGAATTCACCCCTCCACTTT. Its protein is CASSRNSPLHF.

V is TRBV10-2 and J is TRBJ1-2, with TRBD1 matching 7 bases. The CDR3 has 14 residues. Germline CDR1 reads WSHSY; CDR2 reads SAAADI. V gave up 5 bases and J gave up 1 base; unmatched junction bases: 4. The DNA for the CDR3 is TGCGCCAGCAGTCCCGGGACAGTTAACTATGGCTACACCTTC. Translation gives CASSPGTVNYGYTF.

This chain connects TRBV20-1 to TRBJ2-1, with 7 bases matching TRBD1. This CDR3 contains 11 residues. V shed 5 bases, J shed 13 bases, and the junction held 8 bases outside the gene matches. Looked up from germline, CDR1 is DFQATT and CDR2 is SNEGSKA (reference sequence). The CDR3 DNA follows: TGCAGTGCTTCTCTCACAGGGGAACAGTTCTTC. Protein sequence: CSASLTGEQFF.

V and J are TRBV19 and TRBJ2-6; maybe TRBD1 (6 bases). CDR1 is LNHDA and CDR2 is SQIVND in the germline V gene (reference sequence). Trimming removed 3 bases at V and 7 bases at J, with 16 bases between. The CDR3 consists of 16 residues. The CDR3 region has the DNA TGTGCCAGTAGTATTACAGGGCAGCTGGAAGCCAACGTCCTGACTTTC. Translating it yields CASSITGQLEANVLTF.

The CDR3 region is CASSVVRDRGDYGYTF. The CDR3 bases are TGTGCCAGCAGCGTAGTCAGGGACAGGGGTGACTATGGCTACACCTTC. The genes are TRBV9 and TRBJ1-2; TRBD1 matches 10 bases. CDR3 length: 16 amino acids. Per germline, CDR1 SGDLS and CDR2 YYNGEE. The V gene end was trimmed by 0 bases and the J gene end by 3 bases; junction bases not matched to a gene: 5.